These 29 T cell receptor beta chains came from one sample sequenced in a study of shared clonotypes between healthy human individuals. Generated by immunoSEQ multiplex PCR, the TCRdb table keeps only in-frame clones and is missing some. The table lists about 1,500,000 clones, about 96% of them singletons. Sequencing input: naive CD4+ T cells sorted from blood. As to subset: CD45RA+ positively selected. These receptors were obtained from a man aged 25 to 45 in good health.

The rearrangement links TRBV5-1 to TRBJ2-7, with D unclear. Per the germline V gene, CDR1 is SGHRS and CDR2 is YFSETQ. The CDR3 is made up of 16 amino acids. V lost 2 bases to trimming and J lost 0 bases, with 15 bases between them. The CDR3 reads CASSLVGLPSSYEQYF. The DNA for the CDR3 is TGCGCCAGCAGCTTAGTTGGCCTGCCCAGCTCCTACGAGCAGTACTTC.

The V gene is TRBV5-4, the J gene TRBJ2-7; TRBD1 matches 7 bases. Trimming removed 4 bases from V and 5 bases from J; junction bases left unmatched: 9. Germline values: CDR1 SGHNT, CDR2 YYREEE (reference sequence). This CDR3 spans 14 amino acids. In DNA, the CDR3 is TGTGCCAGCAGCCCGGGGACAGTCCCCCACGAGCAGTACTTC. Amino acid sequence: CASSPGTVPHEQYF.

This chain joins TRBV5-1 and TRBJ2-7, with D perhaps matching TRBD1 or TRBD2 (5 bases each). Germline V lookup: CDR1 SGHRS, CDR2 YFSETQ. Trimming stripped 0 bases from V and 6 bases from J, with 16 bases between. The CDR3 has 15 amino acids. The CDR3 sequence: CASSLGVGGIGEQYF. Here the CDR3 DNA reads TGCGCCAGCAGCTTGGGGGTTGGGGGAATAGGCGAGCAGTACTTC. The full variable domain, in which reference TRBV5-1 and TRBJ2-7 provide the parts outside the CDR3, is KAGVTQTPRYLIKTRGQQVTLSCSPISGHRSVSWYQQTPGQGLQFLFEYFSETQRNKGNFPGRFSGRQFSNSRSEMNVSTLELGDSALYLCASSLGVGGIGEQYFGPGTRLTVT.

This clone was detected only once. This chain joins TRBV10-1 and TRBJ2-1; possible D gene TRBD2, 6 bases. The V and J ends lost 3 bases and 8 bases respectively, with 11 bases between them. This CDR3 comprises 13 residues. CDR1 is WNHNN and CDR2 is SYGVQD in the germline V gene (reference sequence). CDR3: CASSDQGGDEQFF. The CDR3 bases are TGCGCCAGCAGTGATCAGGGAGGCGATGAGCAGTTCTTC.

This sequence joins TRBV19 and TRBJ2-5; D possibly matches TRBD1 or TRBD2 (5 bases each). Germline V gives CDR1 LNHDA, CDR2 SQIVND (reference sequence). The CDR3 loop spans 15 amino acids. Trimming left V 8 bases short and J 5 bases short, with 21 bases between. The CDR3 protein is CASGSAGTARETQYF. CDR3 sequence (DNA): TGTGCCAGTGGAAGTGCAGGGACCGCGAGGGAGACCCAGTACTTC.

The rearrangement uses TRBV28 and TRBJ1-2; 7 bases agree with TRBD1. Unmatched junction bases numbered 7, after V lost 7 bases and J lost 8 bases. The CDR3 sequence is 12 residues long. Germline V gives CDR1 MDHEN, CDR2 SYDVKM. The CDR3: CASTQTGLGYTF. The CDR3 DNA follows: TGTGCCAGCACGCAGACAGGGTTGGGCTACACCTTC.

The genes are TRBV30 and TRBJ2-4; no definite D call. With 3 bases removed from V and 1 base from J, the gap between germline ends came to 13 bases. Germline V gene lookup returns CDR1 GTSNPN and CDR2 SVGIG (reference sequence). The CDR3 is made up of 15 amino acids. The CDR3 sequence: CAWSVGWKAKNIQYF. The DNA of the CDR3 is TGTGCCTGGAGCGTGGGATGGAAGGCCAAAAACATTCAGTACTTC.

The chain carries TRBV28 and TRBJ1-2, with D possibly TRBD1 on 5 matching bases. CDR3 length: 13 residues. Germline CDR1 is MDHEN and CDR2 is SYDVKM. Trimming cost V 2 bases and J 6 bases, with 10 bases left between them. The CDR3: CASSLGGTHGYTF. The CDR3, as DNA: TGTGCCAGCAGTTTAGGAGGGACTCATGGCTACACCTTC.

A word on this clone: Other DNA sequences in the same sample also yield this CDR3. This sequence joins TRBV5-4 and TRBJ2-5; 7 bases match TRBD1. The CDR3 runs 12 residues. Germline V gene lookup returns CDR1 SGHNT and CDR2 YYREEE (reference sequence). Trimming at V came to 2 bases and at J to 5 bases, leaving 0 bases not matched to a gene. DNA of the CDR3: TGTGCCAGCAGCTTCAGGGGGGAGACCCAGTACTTC. Its protein product is CASSFRGETQYF.

The V call is TRBV5-1, the J call TRBJ2-3; weak D call: TRBD1 (6 bases). The V and J ends lost 4 bases and 4 bases respectively, with 10 bases between them. The length of the CDR3 is 13 residues. CDR1 and CDR2 from the germline V gene are SGHRS and YFSETQ. In DNA, the CDR3 is TGCGCCAGCAGCGCATCAGGGGCAGATACGCAGTATTTT. Its translation is CASSASGADTQYF.

The V gene is TRBV5-6, the J gene TRBJ2-1; D perhaps matches TRBD2 (5 bases). This CDR3 region has 15 residues. V was clipped by 0 bases and J by 4 bases, with 11 bases between them. CDR1 is SGHDT and CDR2 is YYEEEE in the germline V gene. DNA of the CDR3: TGTGCCAGCAGCTTGGATCTAGCAGTATACAATGAGCAGTTCTTC. It yields the protein CASSLDLAVYNEQFF.

V is TRBV5-1 and J is TRBJ2-1, with 7 bases fitting TRBD1. V gave up 0 bases and J gave up 5 bases; unmatched junction bases: 8. Germline values: CDR1 SGHRS, CDR2 YFSETQ. The CDR3 totals 16 residues. CDR3: CASSLANGDRHNEQFF. CDR3 bases: TGCGCCAGCAGCTTGGCCAATGGGGACAGACACAATGAGCAGTTCTTC. Together with reference TRBV5-1 and TRBJ2-1, the CDR3 gives the full variable domain: KAGVTQTPRYLIKTRGQQVTLSCSPISGHRSVSWYQQTPGQGLQFLFEYFSETQRNKGNFPGRFSGRQFSNSRSEMNVSTLELGDSALYLCASSLANGDRHNEQFFGPGTRLTVL.

V usage is TRBV18 and J usage is TRBJ2-7; 10 positions agree with TRBD2. Germline lookup yields CDR1 KGHSH and CDR2 LQKENI. This CDR3 is built from 18 residues. J gave up 3 bases and V 3 bases, and 14 bases lay outside the gene matches. The CDR3 bases are TGTGCCAGCTCACCTCGGCGTCTAGCGGGAGTTGGTGACTACGAGCAGTACTTC. Translated: CASSPRRLAGVGDYEQYF.

J is TRBJ1-2 and V is TRBV7-2; possible D gene TRBD1, 5 bases. V was pared by 1 base and J by 4 bases, with 7 bases between. This CDR3 region has 13 residues. CDR1 is SGHTA, CDR2 FQGNSA, per germline. The CDR3 sequence: CASSLGTPYGYTF. The DNA of the CDR3 is TGTGCCAGCAGCTTAGGGACACCCTATGGCTACACCTTC.

The rearrangement links TRBV28 to TRBJ1-5; D is uncertain. The germline V gene has CDR1 MDHEN and CDR2 SYDVKM. CDR3 length equals 14 residues. V lost 6 bases and J lost 3, with 12 bases in between. CDR3 nucleotides: TGTGCCAGCAGGGTTTTCGCCCTCAATCAGCCCCAGCATTTT. It codes for CASRVFALNQPQHF.

The chain links TRBV7-9 to TRBJ1-1; no definite D call. The CDR3 runs to 14 residues. V gave up 5 bases and J gave up 3 bases, with 13 bases separating them. Germline CDR1 SEHNR, CDR2 FQNEAQ (reference sequence). For the CDR3, the DNA is TGTGCCAGCAGCCGACCGCCACCAGACACTGAAGCTTTCTTT. It yields the protein CASSRPPPDTEAFF. The whole variable domain, remainder taken from reference TRBV7-9 and TRBJ1-1, is DTGVSQNPRHKITKRGQNVTFRCDPISEHNRLYWYRQTLGQGPEFLTYFQNEAQLEKSRLLSDRFSAERPKGSFSTLEIQRTEQGDSAMYLCASSRPPPDTEAFFGQGTRLTVV.

The chain links TRBV7-6 to TRBJ1-4; D is unclear. The V end lost 4 bases, the J end lost 2 bases, and 11 bases lay between the germline ends. The CDR3 length is 15 residues. CDR1 is SGHVS, CDR2 FNYEAQ, per germline. The CDR3 coding sequence is TGTGCCAGCAGCTCCATTAGGACCACTAATGAAAAACTGTTTTTT. Encoded protein: CASSSIRTTNEKLFF.

The V gene is TRBV4-2, the J gene TRBJ2-7; D uncertain. Germline CDR1 LGHNA, CDR2 YNFKEQ. The V end lost 0 bases, the J end lost 7 bases, and 10 bases lay between the germline ends. The CDR3 contains 13 residues. CDR3 DNA: TGTGCCAGCAGCCAAGAAAGGGTGGGTGAGCAGTACTTC. Amino acids: CASSQERVGEQYF.

In regard to this clone: In the same sample, other DNA sequences code for this CDR3. This chain links TRBV6-5 with TRBJ1-5, with TRBD1 matching 8 bases. Trimming removed 4 bases from V and 6 bases from J; junction bases left unmatched: 2. CDR1 and CDR2 from the germline V gene are MNHEY and SVGAGI. The CDR3 is made up of 13 amino acids. The CDR3 DNA reads TGTGCCAGCAGTTCGGACAGGGCTCAGCCCCAGCATTTT. Translating gives CASSSDRAQPQHF.

V and J are TRBV7-9 and TRBJ2-2; possibly TRBD1 or TRBD2 for D (6 bases each). The CDR3 has 17 residues. Germline-derived CDR1 and CDR2 are SEHNR and FQNEAQ (reference sequence). The V gene lost 4 bases and the J gene lost 3 bases, with 18 bases spanning the gap. The CDR3 reads CASSSSKGGGDTGELFF. The DNA for the CDR3 is TGTGCCAGCAGCTCCTCTAAGGGGGGTGGTGACACCGGGGAGCTGTTTTTT.

V and J are TRBV27 and TRBJ1-1; D not certain. V lost 5 bases, J lost 6 bases, and 16 bases lay in between. CDR3 size: 14 residues. Germline CDR1 and CDR2: MNHEY and SMNVEV (reference sequence). Written as DNA, the CDR3 is TGTGCCAGCAGTCCTGACTTGCCCCTGGCTGAAGCTTTCTTT. This sequence encodes CASSPDLPLAEAFF.

The V and J genes are TRBV5-6 and TRBJ2-1; 11 nucleotides align to TRBD2. Losses at the gene ends were 2 bases for V and 10 bases for J; bases not matched to a gene: 14. Germline CDR1 SGHDT, CDR2 YYEEEE. CDR3 size: 17 residues. The CDR3 DNA reads as TGTGCCAGCAGCTTACTCACTCTCGTAGCGGGAGGGTACGAGCAGTTCTTC. Its translation: CASSLLTLVAGGYEQFF.

A word on this clone: Other DNA sequences in this specimen translate into the identical CDR3. V and J are TRBV5-1 and TRBJ2-5; tentatively, D is TRBD2 (5 bases). The CDR3 has 13 amino acids. V lost 4 bases to trimming and J lost 2 bases, with 9 bases between them. Germline-derived CDR1 and CDR2 are SGHRS and YFSETQ. The CDR3 reads CASSRGFQETQYF. The CDR3 nucleotides read TGCGCCAGCAGCCGGGGATTTCAAGAGACCCAGTACTTC.

The chain is built from TRBV28 and TRBJ2-5; D ambiguous. The CDR3 runs 13 residues. CDR1 and CDR2 from the germline V gene are MDHEN and SYDVKM. V was cut by 5 bases and J by 5 bases, with 12 bases left in between. This CDR3 is CASSPRSQETQYF. The CDR3 DNA follows: TGTGCCAGCAGTCCGAGGAGTCAGGAGACCCAGTACTTC.

The V and J genes are TRBV5-1 and TRBJ2-3, with D uncertain. V shed 1 base and J shed 4 bases, with 7 bases lying between them. Per the germline V gene, CDR1 is SGHRS and CDR2 is YFSETQ. This CDR3 contains 13 residues. For the CDR3, the DNA is TGCGCCAGCAGCTTGCGGGCTCCAGATACGCAGTATTTT. Its translation: CASSLRAPDTQYF.

This clone was seen just once. The CDR3 loop is CASSKLSGEETQYF. The CDR3 bases are TGTGCCAGTAGTAAGCTCTCGGGGGAAGAGACCCAGTACTTC. This rearrangement joins TRBV19 to TRBJ2-5; a possible D gene is TRBD2 (6 bases). Germline V gene sequence: CDR1 LNHDA, CDR2 SQIVND (reference sequence). This CDR3 is 14 amino acids long. V dropped 4 bases and J dropped 3 bases, with 12 bases sitting between them.

The chain combines TRBV6-4 with TRBJ1-1; no clear D gene. Germline CDR1 and CDR2: MRHNA and SNTAGT. With 3 bases removed from V and 4 bases from J, the gap between germline ends came to 15 bases. The CDR3 contains 15 residues. The chain's CDR3 is CASSEQRTASTEAFF. CDR3 nucleotides: TGTGCCAGCAGTGAACAGCGGACCGCCAGCACTGAAGCTTTCTTT.

The chain uses TRBV7-2 and TRBJ2-1, with 9 bases identical to TRBD2. V was clipped by 3 bases and J by 4 bases; unmatched bases: 10. This CDR3 region has 17 residues. Germline lookup yields CDR1 SGHTA and CDR2 FQGNSA. The CDR3 sequence: CASSFPDSGRSYNEQFF. The CDR3 bases are TGTGCCAGCAGCTTCCCGGATAGCGGGAGAAGTTACAATGAGCAGTTCTTC.

Points on this clone: Distinct nucleotide sequences in the sample also encode this CDR3. The V gene is TRBV7-2, the J gene TRBJ2-7; unclear D gene. The germline V gene has CDR1 SGHTA and CDR2 FQGNSA. The CDR3 is made up of 12 amino acids. V lost 1 base and J 2 bases, leaving 3 bases between the germline ends. The CDR3 region is CASSLVTYEQYF. In DNA form, the CDR3 reads TGTGCCAGCAGCTTAGTCACCTACGAGCAGTACTTC.